The clone carrying this TCR beta chain was counted at least ten times. The sample originates from a study of CD8+CD57+ T cells in acquired aplastic anemia. On the study more broadly: When averaged, DNA from sorted CD4+ and CD8+ cells came to approximately 3.2 ug.

Germline trimming cut 5 bases from V and 4 bases from J; bases unmatched to any gene: 9. This CDR3 is built from 16 residues. Germline V CDR1 and CDR2: SEHNR, FQNEAQ (reference sequence). The use of genomic DNA as template underpinned the TCR beta VDJ and CDR3 profiling. MiXCR, applied by TCRdb to the reads, yields one record per CDR3 protein. The data hold over 150,000 distinct CDR3 sequences, with approximately 50% observed a single time. This rearrangement joins TRBV7-9 to TRBJ2-5; TRBD1 agrees at 11 bases. The material sequenced was sorted CD4+, CD8+, or CD8+CD57+ T cells (not recorded which) from PBMCs. The clonotype was recovered from a human donor in good health, serving as a control. As DNA, the CDR3 is TGTGCCAGCAGCCGCGGGACAGGGGGGACGACAGAGACCCAGTACTTC. Translated, it gives CASSRGTGGTTETQYF.